Shown below are 31 T cell receptor beta chains from a single sample sequenced in a study of T cells after somatic rescue of genetic block. Assay used: immunoSEQ multiplex PCR; TCRdb lists only in-frame clones, some missing. The sample shows 65,000 to 70,000 clones, around 90% of them seen only once. The sample consisted of peripheral blood mononuclear cells (PBMCs). All receptors come from a man aged 35 to 55.

The chain couples TRBV28 to TRBJ1-1; D may be TRBD1 (5 bases). The V gene lost 7 bases and the J gene lost 0 bases, with 21 bases spanning the gap. This CDR3 contains 17 residues. Germline V gene sequence: CDR1 MDHEN, CDR2 SYDVKM. The CDR3: CASNFPPGQLMNTEAFF. CDR3 DNA sequence: TGTGCCAGCAATTTCCCCCCCGGACAACTCATGAACACTGAAGCTTTCTTT. Supplemented by reference TRBV28 and TRBJ1-1, the full variable domain reads DVKVTQSSRYLVKRTGEKVFLECVQDMDHENMFWYRQDPGLGLRLIYFSYDVKMKEKGDIPEGYSVSREKKERFSLILESASTNQTSMYLCASNFPPGQLMNTEAFFGQGTRLTVV.

V and J are TRBV7-9 and TRBJ1-1; D uncertain. Trimming stripped 3 bases from V and 0 bases from J, with 14 bases between. The CDR3 runs to 16 residues. The germline CDR1 and CDR2 sequences are SEHNR and FQNEAQ (reference sequence). Here the CDR3 reads CASSLGNPFMNTEAFF. CDR3 in DNA: TGTGCCAGCAGCTTGGGGAATCCTTTCATGAACACTGAAGCTTTCTTT.

This sequence joins TRBV15 and TRBJ2-3; no clear D. Germline CDR1 and CDR2: LNHNV and YYDKDF (reference sequence). CDR3 length: 13 residues. Trimming left V 5 bases short and J 4 bases short, with 10 bases between. CDR3 sequence: CATSGLVPDTQYF. CDR3 sequence (DNA): TGTGCCACCAGCGGCCTGGTTCCAGATACGCAGTATTTT. Using reference TRBV15 and TRBJ2-3 for the parts outside the CDR3, the full variable domain is DAMVIQNPRYQVTQFGKPVTLSCSQTLNHNVMYWYQQKSSQAPKLLFHYYDKDFNNEADTPDNFQSRRPNTSFCFLDIRSPGLGDTAMYLCATSGLVPDTQYFGPGTRLTVL.

This clone was detected only a few times. This chain joins TRBV19 and TRBJ2-7; 7 nucleotides align to TRBD1. Looked up from germline, CDR1 is LNHDA and CDR2 is SQIVND (reference sequence). The CDR3 totals 13 residues. The chain's CDR3 is CAQSGDSSYEQYF. DNA for the CDR3: TGTGCTCAGTCTGGGGACAGCTCCTACGAGCAGTACTTC.

The chain joins TRBV2 to TRBJ1-5; 9 positions match TRBD1. The CDR3 covers 15 residues. Losses at the gene ends were 5 bases for V and 4 bases for J; bases not matched to a gene: 6. Germline V lookup: CDR1 SNHLY, CDR2 FYNNEI. DNA of the CDR3: TGTGCCAGCAGTAGGGGACAGGGTCGGAATCAGCCCCAGCATTTT. It yields the protein CASSRGQGRNQPQHF.

This chain links TRBV28 with TRBJ1-3; 9 nucleotides line up with TRBD1. The CDR3 runs to 14 residues. After removal of 6 bases from V and 3 bases from J, the junction contained 3 bases not matched to a gene. Germline CDR1 reads MDHEN; CDR2 reads SYDVKM. CDR3 nucleotide sequence: TGTGCCAGCAGCGGACAGGGGATTGGAAACACCATATATTTT. This translates into CASSGQGIGNTIYF.

The J gene is TRBJ1-5, the V gene TRBV12-2. TRBV12-2 constitutes a pseudogene. The CDR3 is made up of 16 amino acids. CDR3 DNA sequence: TGTGCAAGTCGCTTAGGCCCCGGGGGGCTCAATCAGCCCCAGCATTTT. This translates into CASRLGPGGLNQPQHF.

V is TRBV19 and J is TRBJ2-2, with 11 bases fitting TRBD1. Germline V gene data show CDR1 as LNHDA and CDR2 as SQIVND (reference sequence). The V segment lost 4 bases and the J segment 7 bases; nucleotides outside the gene matches: 11. CDR3 length equals 17 residues. The CDR3 sequence is CASSKGTGGPQGGELFF. CDR3 DNA: TGTGCCAGTAGTAAGGGGACAGGGGGTCCTCAGGGCGGGGAGCTGTTTTTT.

The chain links TRBV13 to TRBJ1-2; weak D call: TRBD1 (6 bases). V was pared by 5 bases and J by 4 bases, with 14 bases between. There are 14 residues in the CDR3. Germline CDR1 and CDR2: PRHDT and FYEKMQ (reference sequence). The CDR3 protein is CASSLWTESYGYTF. CDR3 nucleotide sequence: TGTGCCAGCAGCCTCTGGACAGAGAGCTATGGCTACACCTTC.

V usage is TRBV2 and J usage is TRBJ2-5; 12 positions agree with TRBD2. There are 15 residues in the CDR3. Germline lookup yields CDR1 SNHLY and CDR2 FYNNEI. The junction had 7 bases not matched to a gene; V was cut back by 6 bases and J by 5 bases. This CDR3 reads CASSKTSGRGETQYF. CDR3 DNA: TGTGCCAGCAGCAAGACTAGCGGGAGAGGTGAGACCCAGTACTTC.

This clone was detected a few times. V is TRBV2 and J is TRBJ1-1; the match to TRBD1 covers 8 bases. V shed 6 bases, J shed 3 bases, and the junction held 3 bases outside the gene matches. This CDR3 comprises 13 residues. CDR1 is SNHLY, CDR2 FYNNEI, per germline. CDR3 loop: CASRTGDDTEAFF. The CDR3 DNA reads TGTGCCAGCAGGACAGGGGACGACACTGAAGCTTTCTTT.

The chain links TRBV14 to TRBJ2-5; a possible D gene is TRBD2 (6 bases). The CDR3 is 14 amino acids. The germline V gene has CDR1 SGHDN and CDR2 FVKESK. V lost 3 bases, J lost 4 bases, and 12 bases lay in between. The CDR3 loop reads CASSQEGLGETQYF. For the CDR3, the DNA is TGTGCCAGCAGCCAGGAGGGGTTAGGAGAGACCCAGTACTTC. Based on the CDR3 plus reference TRBV14 and TRBJ2-5, the full variable domain is EAGVTQFPSHSVIEKGQTVTLRCDPISGHDNLYWYRRVMGKEIKFLLHFVKESKQDESGMPNNRFLAERTGGTYSTLKVQPAELEDSGVYFCASSQEGLGETQYFGPGTRLLVL.

CDR3 amino acids: CASSLALAGVETQYF. In DNA, the CDR3 is TGTGCCAGCAGCTTAGCCCTAGCGGGGGTAGAGACCCAGTACTTC. The chain employs TRBV7-9 and TRBJ2-5; 10 positions match TRBD2. Germline V gene sequence: CDR1 SEHNR, CDR2 FQNEAQ (reference sequence). The CDR3 has 15 amino acids. Trimming removed 0 bases from V and 4 bases from J; junction bases left unmatched: 2.

V gene TRBV10-1 combines with J gene TRBJ2-1, with D maybe TRBD1 (5 bases). Trimming left V 1 base short and J 0 bases short, with 7 bases between. This CDR3 contains 15 residues. CDR1 and CDR2 (germline): WNHNN, SYGVQD (reference sequence). The CDR3: CASSEYRSSYNEQFF. DNA for the CDR3: TGCGCCAGCAGTGAGTACAGGAGCTCCTACAATGAGCAGTTCTTC.

The V gene is TRBV10-1, the J gene TRBJ1-2; tentative D call: TRBD1 (6 bases). The CDR3 spans 14 residues. Germline CDR1 and CDR2: WNHNN and SYGVQD (reference sequence). Trimming removed 5 bases at V and 0 bases at J, with 10 bases between. This chain's CDR3 is CASSPQGANYGYTF. The CDR3 DNA follows: TGCGCCAGCAGTCCACAGGGTGCTAACTATGGCTACACCTTC.

The CDR3 sequence is CASRRDTTDTQYF. DNA for the CDR3: TGTGCCAGCAGACGGGACACCACAGATACGCAGTATTTT. The rearrangement joins TRBV9 to TRBJ2-3; possible D gene TRBD1, 6 bases. The V gene lost 5 bases and the J gene lost 2 bases, with 9 bases spanning the gap. Germline CDR1 reads SGDLS; CDR2 reads YYNGEE. CDR3 length: 13 amino acids.

The chain carries TRBV23-1 and TRBJ1-1; no clear D gene. TRBV23-1 has ORF status, its function being uncertain. CDR3 length equals 17 residues. Trimming stripped 7 bases from V and 4 bases from J, with 25 bases between. As DNA, the CDR3 is TGCGCCAGCAACCTCCATGATTTCGAGCCCAAGGGCACTGAAGCTTTCTTT. Protein sequence: CASNLHDFEPKGTEAFF.

CDR3: CASSTLESSGNTIYF. DNA of the CDR3: TGTGCCAGCTCCACCCTGGAGAGCTCTGGAAACACCATATATTTT. The chain carries TRBV18 and TRBJ1-3; D not resolved. Trimming shortened V by 6 bases and J by 0 bases, and 12 bases separated the two germline ends. The germline V gene has CDR1 KGHSH and CDR2 LQKENI. The CDR3 totals 15 residues. The whole variable domain, filled in from reference TRBV18 and TRBJ1-3, reads NAGVMQNPRHLVRRRGQEARLRCSPMKGHSHVYWYRQLPEEGLKFMVYLQKENIIDESGMPKERFSAEFPKEGPSILRIQQVVRGDSAAYFCASSTLESSGNTIYFGEGSWLTVV.

The chain employs TRBV28 and TRBJ1-6; perhaps TRBD1 as D (5 bases). Germline-derived CDR1 and CDR2 are MDHEN and SYDVKM. V was trimmed by 8 bases and J by 7 bases, leaving 18 bases between them. The CDR3 sequence is 15 residues long. In DNA form, the CDR3 reads TGTGCCAGCTCGAGGGGCCCTCTCGAGAATTCACCCCTCCACTTT. Its translation is CASSRGPLENSPLHF.

The chain links TRBV5-1 to TRBJ2-2; 11 positions match TRBD1. This CDR3 is 16 amino acids long. Germline-derived CDR1 and CDR2 are SGHRS and YFSETQ. The junction had 6 bases not matched to a gene; V was cut back by 1 base and J by 7 bases. DNA of the CDR3: TGCGCCAGCAGCTTGTTGGACAGGGGGCTTGGCGGGGAGCTGTTTTTT. It codes for CASSLLDRGLGGELFF.

The chain couples TRBV5-6 to TRBJ1-3; D remains unclear. Germline V gene sequence: CDR1 SGHDT, CDR2 YYEEEE. The V gene lost 0 bases and the J gene lost 0 bases, with 13 bases spanning the gap. The CDR3 is 17 residues long. The CDR3 protein is CASSLENVLGSGNTIYF. The CDR3 nucleotides read TGTGCCAGCAGCTTGGAGAACGTGCTAGGCTCTGGAAACACCATATATTTT.

J is TRBJ1-4 and V is TRBV6-5, with D unresolved. In germline, CDR1 is MNHEY, CDR2 SVGAGI. V dropped 3 bases and J dropped 4 bases, with 9 bases sitting between them. The CDR3 contains 14 residues. For the CDR3, the DNA is TGTGCCAGCAGTTATTCAGGAGTTAATGAAAAACTGTTTTTT. Amino acids: CASSYSGVNEKLFF.

The rearrangement uses TRBV4-1 and TRBJ1-1; tentative D call: TRBD1 (6 bases). Germline CDR1 and CDR2: MGHRA and YSYEKL. Trimming left V 2 bases short and J 7 bases short, with 14 bases between. The CDR3 has 14 amino acids. For the CDR3, the DNA is TGCGCCAGCAGCCAATCCGGGGGGGCAGGTGAAGCTTTCTTT. Translation gives CASSQSGGAGEAFF.

This sequence joins TRBV9 and TRBJ2-5, with 7 bases that match TRBD1. This CDR3 has 14 residues. CDR1 SGDLS and CDR2 YYNGEE come from the germline V gene. J lost 2 bases, V lost 3 bases, and 4 bases had no gene match. For the CDR3, the DNA is TGTGCCAGCAGCGATACGACAGGGCAAGAGACCCAGTACTTC. It specifies CASSDTTGQETQYF.

The CDR3 DNA follows: TGTGCCAGCAGTTACGGCGGAAATGAGCAGTTCTTC. Translated, it gives CASSYGGNEQFF. The chain combines TRBV6-6 with TRBJ2-1; D not certain. This CDR3 spans 12 amino acids. V was trimmed by 2 bases and J by 7 bases, leaving 6 bases between them. Germline V gives CDR1 MNHNY, CDR2 SVGAGI (reference sequence).

The chain recombines TRBV11-2 with TRBJ2-1, with 8 bases fitting TRBD2. The ends lost 1 base at V and 8 bases at J; junction bases unmatched: 4. Germline CDR1 SGHAT, CDR2 FQNNGV. This CDR3 is built from 14 residues. CDR3 in DNA: TGTGCCAGCAGCTTAGTAGTTAGCGGGGATGAGCAGTTCTTC. As protein: CASSLVVSGDEQFF.

The V and J genes are TRBV10-3 and TRBJ2-3; D is undetermined. CDR1 and CDR2 from the germline V gene are ENHRY and SYGVKD. Trimming stripped 2 bases from V and 0 bases from J, with 3 bases between. There are 13 residues in the CDR3. CDR3 DNA sequence: TGTGCCATCAGTGAGCCCAGCACAGATACGCAGTATTTT. Amino acid sequence: CAISEPSTDTQYF.

The chain is built from TRBV7-2 and TRBJ2-7, with a weak D call TRBD1 (5 bases). The CDR3 runs to 13 residues. Trimming took off 5 bases at V and 4 bases at J, with 12 bases between the two ends. Per germline, CDR1 SGHTA and CDR2 FQGNSA. The CDR3 DNA reads TGTGCCAGCAGCGGGGCAGGGTTGTACGAGCAGTACTTC. Its protein is CASSGAGLYEQYF.

The V call is TRBV19, the J call TRBJ2-1; 12 bases fit TRBD2. Trimming took 5 bases from V and 0 from J; bases not matched to a gene: 11. Germline V gene data show CDR1 as LNHDA and CDR2 as SQIVND (reference sequence). There are 19 residues in the CDR3. The CDR3 loop is CASSPNGLAGRDSYNEQFF. The CDR3 nucleotides are TGTGCCAGTAGTCCCAACGGACTAGCGGGACGCGACTCCTACAATGAGCAGTTCTTC.

This clone has only one observation. The genes are TRBV19 and TRBJ2-3, with 11 positions matching TRBD2. Germline V gene data show CDR1 as LNHDA and CDR2 as SQIVND (reference sequence). V trimming: 10 bases; J trimming: 4 bases; junction bases outside the gene matches: 7. This CDR3 comprises 14 residues. DNA of the CDR3: TGTGCCAAAAACCAGGGACTAGCGGCAGATACGCAGTATTTT. Protein: CAKNQGLAADTQYF.

The chain couples TRBV28 to TRBJ1-1, with a tentative D call TRBD1 (6 bases). The CDR3 runs 15 residues. CDR1 and CDR2 from the germline V gene are MDHEN and SYDVKM. V dropped 6 bases and J dropped 3 bases, with 17 bases sitting between them. Here the CDR3 DNA reads TGTGCCAGCAGGGGGGGGCTTACCCTGGACACTGAAGCTTTCTTT. This translates into CASRGGLTLDTEAFF.